A selection of T cell receptor beta chains follows, all from one sample in a study of neurological immune-mediated disorders. TCRdb redid the calling of the 5' RACE reads with MiXCR, one entry per CDR3 protein. This sample yields around 100,000 distinct CDR3 sequences, of which 11% are seen a single time; around 3.1% belongs to the top ten. The sequencing input was PBMCs. These TCRs come from a female donor with HTLV-1-associated myelopathy (HAM/TSP). CDR3s leave out the opening cysteine and the closing phenylalanine or tryptophan. The order of the fields is V gene, D gene, CDR3 protein. The D gene is left open where the match is weak.

V gene: TRBV18
D gene: -
CDR3 protein: ASSLRDTYEQY

V gene: TRBV28
D gene: -
CDR3 protein: ASSFPGLEYGYT

V gene: TRBV20-1
D gene: TRBD1
CDR3 protein: SAGSTTGLQETQY

V gene: TRBV5-1
D gene: -
CDR3 protein: ASSLNPGTSSYNEQF

V gene: TRBV12-3/TRBV12-4
D gene: TRBD1
CDR3 protein: ASSSGGAYEQY

V gene: TRBV5-1
D gene: -
CDR3 protein: ASSPTVNTGELF

V gene: TRBV5-6
D gene: -
CDR3 protein: ASSRRTERLNTEAF

V gene: TRBV7-2
D gene: TRBD2
CDR3 protein: ASSLVFGTSYEQY

V gene: TRBV5-5
D gene: TRBD2
CDR3 protein: ASSLHVTGGRTQY

V gene: TRBV7-2
D gene: TRBD2
CDR3 protein: ASSPGTSGGDEQF

V gene: TRBV5-4
D gene: -
CDR3 protein: ASSGDAYEQY

V gene: TRBV7-2
D gene: TRBD2
CDR3 protein: ASRLTRRGAARANNEQF

V gene: TRBV9
D gene: -
CDR3 protein: ASSPGPYPYNEQF

V gene: TRBV9
D gene: TRBD2
CDR3 protein: ASSPQGGKVFEQY

V gene: TRBV24-1
D gene: TRBD1
CDR3 protein: ATSQPGQGQETQY

V gene: TRBV20-1
D gene: -
CDR3 protein: SARELRGYT

V gene: TRBV7-8
D gene: -
CDR3 protein: ASSLVLSWGSGELF

V gene: TRBV5-1
D gene: TRBD1
CDR3 protein: ASSALGTGSTDTQY

V gene: TRBV5-4
D gene: -
CDR3 protein: ASSLEPSADTQY

V gene: TRBV5-1
D gene: -
CDR3 protein: ASSPQVNTVNTEAF

V gene: TRBV5-1
D gene: -
CDR3 protein: ASSSLEQETQY

V gene: TRBV10-3
D gene: -
CDR3 protein: AISGWGSGELF